These 23 T cell receptor beta chains came from one sample sequenced in a study of blood T cell repertoires in COVID-19. Clones were sequenced by immunoSEQ multiplex PCR, and TCRdb holds only the in-frame ones, with some missing. The table lists approximately 300,000 clones, around 88% of them singletons. The sequenced material came from peripheral blood. All receptors derive from a man aged 40-49 years with acute or convalescent COVID-19.

The genes are TRBV15 and TRBJ2-2; TRBD1 agrees at 7 bases. This CDR3 spans 18 amino acids. Unmatched junction bases numbered 11, after V lost 1 base and J lost 3 bases. The germline V gene has CDR1 LNHNV and CDR2 YYDKDF (reference sequence). This CDR3 reads CATSRGRQRTGHTGELFF. CDR3 bases: TGTGCCACCAGCAGAGGTCGTCAAAGGACAGGTCACACCGGGGAGCTGTTTTTT.

This sequence joins TRBV6-1 and TRBJ1-1; the match to TRBD1 covers 7 bases. Trimming at V came to 2 bases and at J to 7 bases, leaving 7 bases not matched to a gene. The CDR3 contains 14 residues. Germline CDR1 is MNHNS and CDR2 is SASEGT. The CDR3 nucleotides read TGTGCCAGCAGTGAAATCCCTGACAGGGTTGAAGCTTTCTTT. Translated: CASSEIPDRVEAFF.

V is TRBV30 and J is TRBJ1-2; 8 bases map to TRBD1. CDR3 length equals 13 residues. V lost 4 bases and J lost 7; bases outside the gene matches: 8. Germline assignment: CDR1 GTSNPN and CDR2 SVGIG (reference sequence). The CDR3 reads CAWKLWDRSGYTF. CDR3 DNA: TGTGCCTGGAAACTTTGGGACAGGAGTGGCTACACCTTC.

As DNA, the CDR3 is TGTGCCAGCAGCTTATTAGTGGGGGGGCCGAGTGAGCAGTTCTTC. Its protein is CASSLLVGGPSEQFF. The J gene is TRBJ2-1, the V gene TRBV7-2, with D tentatively TRBD2 (7 bases). Germline lookup yields CDR1 SGHTA and CDR2 FQGNSA. The CDR3 runs 15 residues. Trimming pared 2 bases from V and 9 bases from J, leaving 17 bases between.

V gene TRBV20-1 combines with J gene TRBJ2-3; unclear D gene. CDR3 length: 10 amino acids. Germline V gene data show CDR1 as DFQATT and CDR2 as SNEGSKA (reference sequence). V gave up 4 bases and J gave up 9 bases, with 8 bases separating them. CDR3 coding DNA: TGCAGTGCTATTACCGAGACGCAGTATTTT. Its translation: CSAITETQYF.

The rearrangement uses TRBV7-2 and TRBJ2-7; D possibly corresponds to TRBD1 (5 bases). V lost 4 bases to trimming and J lost 1 base, with 11 bases between them. Germline V gives CDR1 SGHTA, CDR2 FQGNSA. This CDR3 is 14 amino acids long. The CDR3 nucleotides read TGTGCCAGCAGCTCCCAAGGGGCATCCTACGAGCAGTACTTC. Protein product: CASSSQGASYEQYF.

V and J are TRBV19 and TRBJ2-3, with 7 bases identical to TRBD1. The CDR3 is 14 amino acids. Germline CDR1 and CDR2: LNHDA and SQIVND (reference sequence). Losses at the gene ends were 10 bases for V and 4 bases for J; bases not matched to a gene: 11. This CDR3 reads CATSPQGFPDTQYF. In DNA form, the CDR3 reads TGTGCCACAAGCCCACAGGGGTTTCCAGATACGCAGTATTTT.

This clone was counted between two and nine times. Germline is not matched at one junction end, which may reflect a read error. This sequence joins TRBV29-1 and TRBJ1-2, with TRBD1 as a possible D gene (5 bases). The germline V gene has CDR1 SQVTM and CDR2 ANQGSEA. This CDR3 has 13 residues. As DNA, the CDR3 is TGCAGCGTTACCCCTCAGGGTAACAATGGCTACACCTTC. Translated, it gives CSVTPQGNNGYTF.

The chain has TRBV3-1 (or the pseudogene TRBV3-2) and TRBJ1-6, with a possible D match to TRBD1 (6 bases). Looked up from germline, CDR1 is LGHDT and CDR2 is YNNKEL (reference sequence). The CDR3 extends over 16 amino acids. The V gene lost 0 bases and the J gene lost 8 bases, with 14 bases spanning the gap. The CDR3 is CASSQDRGGPYSPLHF. The CDR3 nucleotides are TGTGCCAGCAGCCAAGATCGAGGGGGTCCCTATTCACCCCTCCACTTT.

This chain links TRBV10-3 with TRBJ1-4, with TRBD1 matching over 7 bases. Trimming took 6 bases from V and 0 from J; bases not matched to a gene: 4. In germline, CDR1 is ENHRY, CDR2 SYGVKD. The CDR3 extends over 15 amino acids. CDR3 bases: TGTGCCATCAGCGAGGGACAGTCAACTAATGAAAAACTGTTTTTT. Translating it yields CAISEGQSTNEKLFF.

V and J are TRBV5-4 and TRBJ2-1, with 13 bases fitting TRBD2. The germline CDR1 and CDR2 sequences are SGHNT and YYREEE (reference sequence). Trimming cost V 4 bases and J 7 bases; bases outside gene matches: 11. This CDR3 comprises 17 residues. CDR3 sequence reads: CASSPQLAGGWGNEQFF. CDR3 DNA sequence: TGTGCCAGCAGCCCCCAACTAGCGGGGGGGTGGGGGAATGAGCAGTTCTTC. Full variable domain (missing parts from reference TRBV5-4 and TRBJ2-1): ETGVTQSPTHLIKTRGQQVTLRCSSQSGHNTVSWYQQALGQGPQFIFQYYREEENGRGNFPPRFSGLQFPNYSSELNVNALELDDSALYLCASSPQLAGGWGNEQFFGPGTRLTVL.

On this clone: One end of the junction does not line up with germline, which may come from a read error. The identical CDR3 is also encoded by other nucleotide sequences in the sample. This chain joins TRBV29-1 and TRBJ1-1; tentatively, D is TRBD1 (5 bases). Germline V gene data show CDR1 as SQVTM and CDR2 as ANQGSEA. The length of the CDR3 is 14 residues. As DNA, the CDR3 is TGCAGCTCTTCGGGACTCACGCTGGGCACTGAAGCCTTCTTT. This encodes CSSSGLTLGTEAFF.

The chain links TRBV6-2 or TRBV6-3 to TRBJ1-2; TRBD1 agrees at 8 bases. The germline V gene encodes CDR1 MNHEY and CDR2 SVGEGT. J lost 5 bases, V lost 5 bases, and 10 bases had no gene match. The CDR3 length is 15 residues. DNA of the CDR3: TGTGCCAGCAGTACCAGGGACAGGCCCCCGTATGGCTACACCTTC. Amino acids: CASSTRDRPPYGYTF.

J is TRBJ2-3 and V is TRBV7-8; 10 positions match TRBD2. Germline V gene sequence: CDR1 SGHVS, CDR2 FQNEAQ. The CDR3 sequence is 16 residues long. V lost 5 bases and J lost 5; bases outside the gene matches: 10. In DNA, the CDR3 is TGTGCCAGCAGCCCTCTAGCGGGGGCCGCCGTAGATACGCAGTATTTT. Amino acid sequence: CASSPLAGAAVDTQYF.

The chain uses TRBV7-2 and TRBJ1-4; D unresolved. This CDR3 contains 15 residues. Germline CDR1 SGHTA, CDR2 FQGNSA. V lost 2 bases to trimming and J lost 8 bases, with 15 bases between them. CDR3 in DNA: TGTGCCAGCAGCTTATCTGGGTTACTAATGGAAAAACTGTTTTTT. Protein product: CASSLSGLLMEKLFF.

The chain combines TRBV7-8 with TRBJ2-7, with D possibly TRBD1 on 6 matching bases. The germline CDR1 and CDR2 sequences are SGHVS and FQNEAQ. The CDR3 has 13 residues. The germline V and J ends were trimmed by 5 bases and 4 bases, with 12 bases remaining between them. CDR3 coding DNA: TGTGCCAGCAGCCCGAGACAGGCATACGAGCAGTACTTC. Translated, it gives CASSPRQAYEQYF.

This chain uses TRBV10-3 with TRBJ2-7, with a tentative D call TRBD1 (5 bases). Germline lookup yields CDR1 ENHRY and CDR2 SYGVKD. Trimming shortened V by 0 bases and J by 4 bases, and 16 bases separated the two germline ends. The CDR3 totals 16 residues. CDR3 residues: CAISESNRRLNYEQYF. The CDR3 bases are TGTGCCATCAGTGAGTCGAACAGGCGCTTGAATTACGAGCAGTACTTC.

The chain joins TRBV19 to TRBJ2-7; 11 bases are shared with TRBD1. The CDR3 consists of 15 residues. CDR1 is LNHDA, CDR2 SQIVND, per germline (reference sequence). V was clipped by 4 bases and J by 3 bases; unmatched bases: 5. This CDR3 reads CASSKPGQGVYEQYF. CDR3 DNA: TGTGCCAGTAGTAAACCGGGACAGGGGGTCTACGAGCAGTACTTC.

CDR3 bases: TGTGCCACCAGCAGGGGGGGACAGTTTGGGGCCAACGTCCTGACTTTC. This codes for CATSRGGQFGANVLTF. The chain is built from TRBV15 and TRBJ2-6; possibly TRBD1 for D (7 bases). V was clipped by 3 bases and J by 3 bases, with 12 bases between them. Germline V gives CDR1 LNHNV, CDR2 YYDKDF (reference sequence). This CDR3 has 16 residues.

J is TRBJ2-7 and V is TRBV9, with a possible D match to TRBD2 (5 bases). The V and J ends lost 0 bases and 2 bases respectively, with 15 bases between them. The CDR3 is made up of 16 amino acids. CDR1 and CDR2 from the germline V gene are SGDLS and YYNGEE. The CDR3 loop reads CASSVGEGLGTYEQYF. CDR3 coding DNA: TGTGCCAGCAGCGTAGGTGAGGGCCTAGGTACCTACGAGCAGTACTTC.

The J gene is TRBJ1-2, the V gene TRBV5-1; tentatively, D is TRBD1 (5 bases). This CDR3 spans 15 amino acids. The germline V and J ends were trimmed by 1 base and 2 bases, with 12 bases remaining between them. Germline V gives CDR1 SGHRS, CDR2 YFSETQ. The DNA of the CDR3 is TGCGCCAGCAGCTTGTCCCGAGACAGAAACTATGGCTACACCTTC. This translates into CASSLSRDRNYGYTF.

The V call is TRBV3-1 (or the pseudogene TRBV3-2), the J call TRBJ2-3; the match to TRBD2 covers 8 bases. The J segment lost 4 bases and the V segment lost 4 bases, leaving 10 bases of the junction unmatched. This CDR3 has 16 residues. In germline, CDR1 is LGHDT, CDR2 YNNKEL (reference sequence). The DNA of the CDR3 is TGTGCCAGCAGCCCCCAATGGGCGGGGGGTGCAGATACGCAGTATTTT. It yields the protein CASSPQWAGGADTQYF.

The CDR3 here is CASARTGPDTEAFF. In nucleotides, the CDR3 is TGCGCCAGCGCCCGGACAGGGCCCGACACTGAAGCTTTCTTT. The chain combines TRBV5-1 with TRBJ1-1, with 8 bases that match TRBD1. This CDR3 spans 14 amino acids. With V trimmed by 7 bases and J by 3 bases, 8 bases remained unmatched. Per the germline V gene, CDR1 is SGHRS and CDR2 is YFSETQ.